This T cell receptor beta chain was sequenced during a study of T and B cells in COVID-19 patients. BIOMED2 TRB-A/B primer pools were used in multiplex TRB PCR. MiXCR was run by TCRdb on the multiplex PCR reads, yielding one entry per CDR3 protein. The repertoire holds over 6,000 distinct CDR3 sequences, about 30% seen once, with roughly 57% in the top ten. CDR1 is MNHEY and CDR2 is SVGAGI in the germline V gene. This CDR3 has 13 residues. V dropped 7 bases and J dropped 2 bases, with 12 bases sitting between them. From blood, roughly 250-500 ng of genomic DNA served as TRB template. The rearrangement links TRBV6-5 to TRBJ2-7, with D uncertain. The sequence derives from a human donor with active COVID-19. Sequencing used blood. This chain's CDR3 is CASTYGLTYEQYF. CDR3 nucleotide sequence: TGTGCCAGCACCTACGGGCTAACCTACGAGCAGTACTTC.